This TCR beta chain appears in the sequencing data of a study of blood T cell repertoires in COVID-19. In the study overall: From T cells, B-cell-depleted T cells, or PBMCs came the material, which was cDNA or gDNA.

TCRdb keeps only in-frame clones here, not all; method: immunoSEQ multiplex PCR. This sample has some 230,000 clones, with about four fifths found just once. After removal of 5 bases from V and 5 bases from J, the junction contained 6 bases not matched to a gene. Germline V gene sequence: CDR1 SEHNR, CDR2 FQNEAQ (reference sequence). The CDR3 totals 15 residues. Participants were aged about 18 to 100 years from some 24 US areas. The chain couples TRBV7-9 to TRBJ1-4; TRBD1 aligns across 9 bases. What was sequenced was PBMCs or T cells enriched from blood (not recorded which). This receptor was taken from a middle-aged woman with acute COVID-19. The CDR3 here is CASSPRGTGNEKLFF. The CDR3 region has the DNA TGTGCCAGCAGCCCCCGCGGGACAGGGAATGAAAAACTGTTTTTT.